Reported below is one T cell receptor beta chain. Antigen specificity is unknown. Germline CDR1 reads LGHNA; CDR2 reads YNFKEQ. The CDR3 loop spans 12 amino acids. The V gene lost 1 base and the J gene lost 7 bases, with 7 bases spanning the gap. This specimen comes from a study of siplizumab effects on memory and regulatory T cells. Assay used: immunoSEQ multiplex PCR; TCRdb lists only in-frame clones, some missing. The table lists roughly 120,000 clones, about 91% of them singletons. Findings and caveats of the study: Memory cells seemed less diverse than naive T cells, which also seemed major contributors to the alloresponse. A mean of around 65% of mappable alloreactive CD4+ clones were Treg-derived with siplizumab, compared with around 26% in controls.

Sequenced input: Tregs sorted from blood. This TCR derives from a human donor in good health. The genes are TRBV4-2 and TRBJ1-2; D unresolved. The CDR3 spells CASSQGASGYTF. The CDR3 DNA sequence: TGTGCCAGCAGCCAAGGGGCAAGTGGCTACACCTTC.